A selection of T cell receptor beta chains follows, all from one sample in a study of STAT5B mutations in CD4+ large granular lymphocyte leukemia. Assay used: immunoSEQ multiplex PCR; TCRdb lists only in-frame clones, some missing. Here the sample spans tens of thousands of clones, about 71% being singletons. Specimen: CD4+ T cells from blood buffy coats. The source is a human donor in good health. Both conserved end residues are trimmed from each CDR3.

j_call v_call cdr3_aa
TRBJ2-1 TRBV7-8 ASSPSGGTYNEQF
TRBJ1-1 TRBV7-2 ASSRAHTEAF
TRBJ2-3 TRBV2 ASSDDTQY
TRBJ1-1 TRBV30 AWGAVGGPTAGAF
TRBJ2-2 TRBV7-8 ASSLGGGIAGELF
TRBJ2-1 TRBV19 ASSTPGGISANEQF
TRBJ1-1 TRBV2 ASLRDRTMNTEAF
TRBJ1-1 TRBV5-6 ASSLRARTEMNTEAF
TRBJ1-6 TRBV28 ASREGDLVSPLH
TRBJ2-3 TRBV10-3 ATGDRATDTQY
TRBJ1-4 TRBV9 ASSTMKRGNEKLF
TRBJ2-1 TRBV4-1 ASSPGEDRVSRSYNEQF
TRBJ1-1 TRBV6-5 ASSQNRVGNTEAF
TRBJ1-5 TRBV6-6 ASSYTTGPYQPQH
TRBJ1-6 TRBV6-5 ASNSQGNSPLH
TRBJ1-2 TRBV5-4 ASSLEGTYGYT
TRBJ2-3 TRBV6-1 ASSDRTSGYSTDTQY
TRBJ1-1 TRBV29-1 SADRGQNTEAF
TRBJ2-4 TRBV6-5 ASYPTGGSNIQY
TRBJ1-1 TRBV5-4 ASSLGQTRLNTEAF